This T cell receptor (beta chain) was sequenced for a study of cytomegalovirus exposure and HLA in healthy donors. The CDR3 length is 16 residues. V dropped 0 bases and J dropped 1; count of bases not matched to a gene: 5. Germline values: CDR1 MNHEY, CDR2 SMNVEV (reference sequence). Primers for the PCR totalled 60 Vbeta and 13 Jbeta. Produced via immunoSEQ multiplex PCR; TCRdb's table is partial and in-frame only. The sample consists of roughly 150,000 clones, 82% of them appearing once. This sequence was found in a woman aged 45-60 years in good health and CMV-seropositive. The chain has TRBV27 and TRBJ2-7; 8 bases match TRBD1. Sequencing was carried out using PBMCs. The CDR3 is CASSLSPGTGSYEQYF. CDR3 sequence (DNA): TGTGCCAGCAGTTTATCGCCCGGGACAGGTTCCTACGAGCAGTACTTC.